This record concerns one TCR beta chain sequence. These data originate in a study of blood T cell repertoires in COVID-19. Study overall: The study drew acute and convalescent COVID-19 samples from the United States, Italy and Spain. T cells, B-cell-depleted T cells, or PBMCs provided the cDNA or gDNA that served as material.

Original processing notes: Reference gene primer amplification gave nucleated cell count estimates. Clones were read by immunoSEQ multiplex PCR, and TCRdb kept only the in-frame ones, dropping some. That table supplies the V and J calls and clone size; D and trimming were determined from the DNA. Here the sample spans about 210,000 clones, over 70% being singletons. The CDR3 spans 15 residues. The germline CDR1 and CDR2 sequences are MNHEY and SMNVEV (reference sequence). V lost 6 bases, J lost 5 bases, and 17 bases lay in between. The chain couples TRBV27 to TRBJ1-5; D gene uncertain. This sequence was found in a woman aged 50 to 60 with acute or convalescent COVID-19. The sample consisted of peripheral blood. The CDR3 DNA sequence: TGTGCCAGCAGCCCCCGTCCTGAGTACTATCAGCCCCAGCATTTT. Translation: CASSPRPEYYQPQHF.